The T cell receptor beta chain described here comes from a study of blood T cells in healthy people across ages. J lost 2 bases, V lost 6 bases, and 13 bases had no gene match. This CDR3 comprises 16 residues. Germline V CDR1 and CDR2: SQVTM, ANQGSEA. Combining a sample-barcoded 5' primer with a J-beta primer mix, a second PCR ran for roughly 7 to 11 cycles. TCRdb redid the calling of the 5' RACE reads with MiXCR, one entry per CDR3 protein. Of around 1,000,000 distinct CDR3 sequences in the sample, roughly 24% were seen once. These data were also filed under a second study, of T cells of mothers and their children.

The sequence derives from a girl aged 2 to 9 in good health. The chain joins TRBV29-1 to TRBJ2-3; 8 bases are a match to TRBD1. Sequencing was carried out using blood. The CDR3 coding sequence is TGCAGCGTCGACAGGGGCGCCTTGCATACCACAGATACGCAGTATTTT. Its protein is CSVDRGALHTTDTQYF.